This note documents a single T cell receptor (beta chain) sequence. The sample is drawn from a study of shared clonotypes between healthy human individuals. The CDR3 totals 11 residues. Germline CDR1 DFQATT, CDR2 SNEGSKA (reference sequence). The ends were cut back, 3 bases at V and 10 bases at J, with 11 bases in the middle. The method was immunoSEQ multiplex PCR; TCRdb's version includes in-frame clones alone and lacks a portion of them. The repertoire consists of roughly 770,000 clones, with around 96% occurring once and the leading ten covering less than 0.25%. Naive CD8 isolation took CD45RO-negative cells positively selected for CCR7 and excluded terminally differentiated effector memory CD45RA+ cells.

V and J are TRBV20-1 and TRBJ2-3; D is unresolved. The clonotype was recovered from a man aged 30-40 years in good health. The specimen was naive CD8+ T cells sorted from blood. The chain's CDR3 is CSASESGPQYF. CDR3 bases: TGCAGTGCTAGTGAGTCGGGCCCGCAGTATTTT.